These 30 T cell receptor beta chains share one sample of origin, sequenced in a study of post-analysis software for immune sequencing data. Presence of unique molecular identifiers characterized the TCR beta cDNA libraries. Each CDR3 protein gets one entry after TCRdb re-called the PCR reads with MiXCR. This table holds around 710,000 distinct CDR3 sequences, roughly 50% found once. General study findings and limits: Elevated frequency relative to controls characterized roughly five TRBV segments in patients, TRBV5-6, TRBV5-1 and TRBV20-1 among them.

These receptors have no identified antigens. Sequencing used blood. The receptor set was obtained from a girl between 10 and 17 years old with multiple sclerosis.

Worth noting for this clonotype: A read error may account for a junction end that differs from germline. V and J are TRBV10-3 and TRBJ2-1; a weak D match, TRBD1 (5 bases). The CDR3 loop spans 12 amino acids. Germline values: CDR1 ENHRY, CDR2 SYGVKD. This CDR3 is CASSQGNNKQFF. The CDR3 DNA reads TGTGCCTCTTCTCAGGGTAACAATAAGCAGTTCTTC.

This clonotype was detected a few times. V is TRBV6-4 and J is TRBJ2-1; TRBD1 agrees at 11 bases. Germline loops: CDR1 MRHNA, CDR2 SNTAGT. V was clipped by 0 bases and J by 6 bases; unmatched bases: 4. This CDR3 spans 16 amino acids. This CDR3 is CASSDSGTGGFNEQFF. CDR3 coding DNA: TGTGCCAGCAGTGACTCCGGGACAGGGGGTTTCAATGAGCAGTTCTTC.

The chain combines TRBV12-3 or TRBV12-4 with TRBJ2-5, with D perhaps TRBD1 or TRBD2 (5 bases each). The CDR3 length is 18 residues. Trimming left V 7 bases short and J 1 base short, with 25 bases between. The CDR3 is CASTEQKSRGLSQETQYF. The CDR3 region has the DNA TGTGCCAGCACTGAACAAAAGTCTCGGGGCCTGTCCCAAGAGACCCAGTACTTC.

The chain employs TRBV25-1 and TRBJ2-5; 7 nucleotides match TRBD2. The CDR3 has 16 residues. J was trimmed by 1 base and V by 5 bases; bases with no gene match: 10. Germline V gene data show CDR1 as MGHDK and CDR2 as SYGVNS. In DNA, the CDR3 is TGTGCCAGCAGTCAGGCGTCTAGCGGAGTCCAAGAGACCCAGTACTTC. Translating gives CASSQASSGVQETQYF.

The chain has TRBV20-1 and TRBJ2-1; TRBD2 agrees at 10 bases. The V and J ends lost 6 bases and 8 bases, in that order; junction bases with no gene match: 7. The CDR3 length is 13 residues. Germline V gene sequence: CDR1 DFQATT, CDR2 SNEGSKA (reference sequence). As DNA, the CDR3 is TGCAGTGCGCCCGCTAGCGGGAGAGATGAGCAGTTCTTC. Translated, it gives CSAPASGRDEQFF.

The gene calls are TRBV6-1 and TRBJ1-5; D may be TRBD1 (6 bases). V lost 7 bases, J lost 6 bases, and 19 bases lay in between. The CDR3 covers 15 residues. Germline V gene sequence: CDR1 MNHNS, CDR2 SASEGT. DNA of the CDR3: TGTGCCAGCATGGTCGGGGACATGAGGAGTCAGCCCCAGCATTTT. Residues: CASMVGDMRSQPQHF.

The genes are TRBV20-1 and TRBJ2-7; no clear D gene. Germline V gene lookup returns CDR1 DFQATT and CDR2 SNEGSKA (reference sequence). V lost 2 bases and J 7 bases, leaving 9 bases between the germline ends. This CDR3 has 11 amino acids. DNA of the CDR3: TGCAGTGCTAGATCCCCCGGTGAGCAGTACTTC. Amino acid sequence: CSARSPGEQYF.

The genes are TRBV20-1 and TRBJ2-1; perhaps TRBD1 as D (5 bases). Trimming stripped 7 bases from V and 10 bases from J, with 14 bases between. Germline assignment: CDR1 DFQATT and CDR2 SNEGSKA (reference sequence). This CDR3 is built from 11 residues. Here the CDR3 reads CSVVSQGEQFF. The CDR3 coding sequence is TGCAGTGTCGTATCCCAGGGCGAGCAGTTCTTC.

This sequence joins TRBV7-2 and TRBJ2-5, with 7 bases fitting TRBD1. The CDR3 loop spans 15 amino acids. Trimming removed 7 bases from V and 1 base from J; junction bases left unmatched: 9. Germline V gene sequence: CDR1 SGHTA, CDR2 FQGNSA. DNA for the CDR3: TGTGCCAGCATCGTTCGACGGGACAGCCAAGAGACCCAGTACTTC. As protein: CASIVRRDSQETQYF.

This clonotype occurred a few times. The rearrangement links TRBV6-2 or TRBV6-3 to TRBJ2-3; TRBD1 agrees at 10 bases. CDR3 length: 15 residues. The ends lost 6 bases at V and 3 bases at J; junction bases unmatched: 6. CDR1 is MNHEY, CDR2 SVGEGT, per germline. The CDR3 DNA reads as TGTGCCAGCAGCCTTCAGGACAGGGGGACAGATACGCAGTATTTT. Its translation is CASSLQDRGTDTQYF.

As concerns this clonotype: One end of the junction varies from germline; a read error may be responsible. The chain joins TRBV7-2 to TRBJ2-1; 9 nucleotides line up with TRBD1. Germline CDR1 is SGHTA and CDR2 is FQGNSA. The CDR3 length is 14 residues. CDR3 coding DNA: TGTGCCAGCAGCGAGCAGGACAGGGGCAATGGGCAGTTCTTC. It encodes CASSEQDRGNGQFF.

The table lists this clonotype with a few counts. The chain recombines TRBV7-3 with TRBJ2-5, with D possibly TRBD1 on 6 matching bases. The germline V and J ends were trimmed by 5 bases and 4 bases, with 14 bases remaining between them. The CDR3 is made up of 14 amino acids. Germline V CDR1 and CDR2: SGHTA, FQGTGA. The CDR3: CASSLGPGAETQYF. In nucleotides, the CDR3 is TGTGCCAGCAGCCTAGGTCCAGGGGCAGAGACCCAGTACTTC.

The chain joins TRBV2 to TRBJ2-5; no firm D call. Germline values: CDR1 SNHLY, CDR2 FYNNEI. The CDR3 length is 15 residues. Between the trimmed V and J ends, which lost 6 bases and 5 bases, there was a span of 19 bases. CDR3 protein: CASRESSWGWETQYF. CDR3 sequence (DNA): TGTGCCAGCAGGGAATCGTCTTGGGGTTGGGAGACCCAGTACTTC.

This clonotype was observed a few times. This rearrangement joins TRBV7-6 to TRBJ2-5; the D is unclear. Per germline, CDR1 SGHVS and CDR2 FNYEAQ. The germline V and J ends were trimmed by 3 bases and 2 bases, with 13 bases remaining between them. The CDR3 covers 15 residues. As DNA, the CDR3 is TGTGCCAGCAGCTTCAGTGGATTAACACAAGAGACCCAGTACTTC. Protein: CASSFSGLTQETQYF.

Here the CDR3 DNA reads TGCAGTGCTAGAGATTTGGTAGCGGGAGGGTACGAGCAGTACTTC. This sequence encodes CSARDLVAGGYEQYF. This sequence joins TRBV20-1 and TRBJ2-7; the match to TRBD2 covers 11 bases. Germline assignment: CDR1 DFQATT and CDR2 SNEGSKA (reference sequence). This CDR3 comprises 15 residues. V shed 0 bases, J shed 4 bases, and the junction held 5 bases outside the gene matches.

This clonotype was found once. The chain has TRBV4-3 and TRBJ2-1; D possibly corresponds to TRBD2 (7 bases). CDR1 and CDR2 from the germline V gene are LGHNA and YSLEER. The V end was cut by 0 bases, the J end by 5 bases, with 11 bases between. This CDR3 region has 15 residues. CDR3 in DNA: TGCGCCAGCAGCCAAGAAAGGGGGGGTCACAATGAGCAGTTCTTC. It is translated as CASSQERGGHNEQFF.

This clonotype was detected only a few times. V usage is TRBV12-3 or TRBV12-4 and J usage is TRBJ2-4; 8 bases match TRBD2. V dropped 6 bases and J dropped 7; count of bases not matched to a gene: 2. The CDR3 spans 12 residues. The CDR3 here is CASRLAANIQYF. Written as DNA, the CDR3 is TGTGCCAGCAGACTAGCGGCCAACATTCAGTACTTC.

The chain recombines TRBV6-4 with TRBJ1-3; D perhaps matches TRBD1 (6 bases). Germline V gives CDR1 MRHNA, CDR2 SNTAGT. CDR3 size: 15 residues. V dropped 4 bases and J dropped 0 bases, with 10 bases sitting between them. The CDR3: CASSGQESSGNTIYF. CDR3 DNA: TGTGCCAGCAGTGGACAGGAAAGCTCTGGAAACACCATATATTTT.

In its sample, this clonotype was seen many times. CDR3 in DNA: TGTGCCAGCAGCCAGGGGACAGGGGGGACTGAAGCTTTCTTT. It yields the protein CASSQGTGGTEAFF. V usage is TRBV3-1 and J usage is TRBJ1-1; 11 nucleotides agree with TRBD1. The CDR3 is 14 residues long. Looked up from germline, CDR1 is LGHDT and CDR2 is YNNKEL (reference sequence). Trimming at V came to 3 bases and at J to 5 bases, leaving 2 bases not matched to a gene. The complete variable domain, with remaining parts taken from reference TRBV3-1 and TRBJ1-1, reads DTAVSQTPKYLVTQMGNDKSIKCEQNLGHDTMYWYKQDSKKFLKIMFSYNNKELIINETVPNRFSPKSPDKAHLNLHINSLELGDSAVYFCASSQGTGGTEAFFGQGTRLTVV.

This clonotype showed up just a few times. The rearrangement uses TRBV7-2 and TRBJ2-7; TRBD2 is a possible D gene (6 bases). The V end was cut by 2 bases, the J end by 3 bases, with 17 bases between. This CDR3 region has 16 residues. Germline V gives CDR1 SGHTA, CDR2 FQGNSA. The CDR3 loop is CASSLTPGLGNYEQYF. The DNA of the CDR3 is TGTGCCAGCAGCTTAACTCCGGGACTCGGAAACTACGAGCAGTACTTC.

The chain joins TRBV12-3 or TRBV12-4 to TRBJ2-7; tentatively, D is TRBD1 (6 bases). CDR3 length: 11 residues. V lost 10 bases and J 7 bases, leaving 14 bases between the germline ends. The CDR3 sequence: CAIRRGGEQYF. In DNA form, the CDR3 reads TGTGCCATCCGGAGAGGGGGTGAGCAGTACTTC.

The chain employs TRBV6-4 and TRBJ2-3, with D perhaps matching TRBD2 (6 bases). Per germline, CDR1 MRHNA and CDR2 SNTAGT. Trimming took 5 bases from V and 3 from J, leaving 18 bases between them. The CDR3 runs 16 residues. The CDR3 bases are TGTGCCAGCAGTCCTCTAGCGTCGGGTGGTACAGATACGCAGTATTTT. Translation gives CASSPLASGGTDTQYF.

In this sample, this clonotype turned up once. The chain couples TRBV20-1 to TRBJ2-2; 9 positions match TRBD2. There are 15 residues in the CDR3. Trimming cost V 3 bases and J 7 bases; bases outside gene matches: 9. Per germline, CDR1 DFQATT and CDR2 SNEGSKA (reference sequence). This CDR3 reads CSARPPTSGFGELFF. The DNA for the CDR3 is TGCAGTGCTAGGCCCCCAACTAGCGGGTTCGGGGAGCTGTTTTTT.

This rearrangement joins TRBV20-1 to TRBJ2-7; D gene uncertain. The J call may be mistaken, given a closer DNA end match to TRBJ2-5. CDR1 is DFQATT, CDR2 SNEGSKA, per germline (reference sequence). The CDR3 loop spans 14 amino acids. CDR3: CSARGDGDVETQYF. The DNA of the CDR3 is TGCAGTGCTAGAGGCGACGGTGATGTGGAGACCCAGTACTTC.

The chain employs TRBV29-1 and TRBJ2-7, with TRBD2 matching 11 bases. The J segment lost 5 bases and the V segment lost 0 bases, leaving 6 bases of the junction unmatched. Germline V CDR1 and CDR2: SQVTM, ANQGSEA. The CDR3 has 15 amino acids. The CDR3: CSVEEDSGRAHEQYF. The CDR3 DNA is TGCAGCGTTGAAGAGGATAGCGGGAGGGCCCACGAGCAGTACTTC.

The chain uses TRBV7-9 and TRBJ1-4, with D hard to call. CDR1 SEHNR and CDR2 FQNEAQ come from the germline V gene (reference sequence). The CDR3 is 16 residues long. The V and J ends lost 1 base and 4 bases respectively, with 13 bases between them. The CDR3 loop is CASSLGTVTINEKLFF. For the CDR3, the DNA is TGTGCCAGCAGCTTAGGGACGGTCACAATTAATGAAAAACTGTTTTTT.

This clonotype was seen only a few times. The rearrangement joins TRBV7-9 to TRBJ1-2; 7 nucleotides match TRBD1. With V trimmed by 6 bases and J by 2 bases, 9 bases remained unmatched. The germline V gene has CDR1 SEHNR and CDR2 FQNEAQ (reference sequence). The CDR3 has 15 amino acids. CDR3 DNA sequence: TGTGCCAGCAGGGGGACAGTAAGTGGCAACTATGGCTACACCTTC. It translates to CASRGTVSGNYGYTF.

The rearrangement uses TRBV20-1 and TRBJ1-5; maybe TRBD1 (6 bases). V was pared by 2 bases and J by 0 bases, with 14 bases between. The CDR3 spans 16 residues. The germline V gene encodes CDR1 DFQATT and CDR2 SNEGSKA (reference sequence). CDR3: CSARIQGPFSNQPQHF. The CDR3 DNA reads TGCAGTGCTAGAATACAGGGCCCTTTTAGCAATCAGCCCCAGCATTTT.

This clonotype was seen only a few times. V gene TRBV4-1 combines with J gene TRBJ1-2; no firm D call. The CDR3 length is 16 residues. V was pared by 0 bases and J by 0 bases, with 11 bases between. CDR1 and CDR2 from the germline V gene are MGHRA and YSYEKL. CDR3 protein: CASSQDPQLPNYGYTF. In DNA, the CDR3 is TGCGCCAGCAGCCAAGACCCACAGCTACCTAACTATGGCTACACCTTC.

This clonotype was counted a few times. J is TRBJ2-1 and V is TRBV24-1; 12 bases are a match to TRBD2. CDR3 length: 15 amino acids. V shed 4 bases, J shed 9 bases, and the junction held 6 bases outside the gene matches. The germline gives CDR1 KGHDR, CDR2 SFDVKD. Here the CDR3 reads CATSDPGLAGPEQFF. In DNA form, the CDR3 reads TGTGCCACCAGTGACCCTGGACTAGCGGGACCTGAGCAGTTCTTC.